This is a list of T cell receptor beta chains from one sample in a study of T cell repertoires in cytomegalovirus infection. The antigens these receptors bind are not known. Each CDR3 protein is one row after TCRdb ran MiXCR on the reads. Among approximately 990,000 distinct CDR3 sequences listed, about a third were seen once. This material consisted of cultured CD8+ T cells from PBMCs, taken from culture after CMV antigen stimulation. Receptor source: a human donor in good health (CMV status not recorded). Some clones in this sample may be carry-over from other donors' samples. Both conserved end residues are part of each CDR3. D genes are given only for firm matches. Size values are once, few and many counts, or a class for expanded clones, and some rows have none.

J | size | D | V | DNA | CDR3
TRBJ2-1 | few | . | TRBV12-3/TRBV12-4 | TGTGCCAGCAGCCCATCGGGACAAAGGGAGGATGAGCAGTTCTTC | CASSPSGQREDEQFF
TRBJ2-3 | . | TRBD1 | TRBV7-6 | TGTGCCAGCACAAGACAGGGAGTAACAGATACGCAGTATTTT | CASTRQGVTDTQYF
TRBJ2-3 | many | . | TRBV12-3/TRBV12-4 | TGTGCCAGCAGTCCCCGGGATCCCGTGACAGATACGCAGTATTTT | CASSPRDPVTDTQYF
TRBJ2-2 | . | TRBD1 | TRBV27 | TGTGCCAGCAGTCCCTGGACAGGGATTAACACCGGGGAGCTGTTTTTT | CASSPWTGINTGELFF
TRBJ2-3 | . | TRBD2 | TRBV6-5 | TGTGCCACGACCGAGCGGGGGCGGGGGGATACGCAGTATTTT | CATTERGRGDTQYF
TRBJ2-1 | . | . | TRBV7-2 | TGTGCCAGCAGCTCATCGGGGGACCTCTCCTACAATGAGCAGTTCTTC | CASSSSGDLSYNEQFF
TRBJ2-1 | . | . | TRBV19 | TGTGCCAGTAGTATGTCACGAAGCTCCTACAATGAGCAGTTCTTC | CASSMSRSSYNEQFF
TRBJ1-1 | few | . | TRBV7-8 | TGTGCCAGCAGCTCCTCCCTCACCCCAGGGACGGGGGTTGATGACACTGAAGCTTTCTTT | CASSSSLTPGTGVDDTEAFF
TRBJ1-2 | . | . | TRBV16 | TGTGCCAGCAGCCCGTCCAACCTCAACTATGGCTACACCTTC | CASSPSNLNYGYTF
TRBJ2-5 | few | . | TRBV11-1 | TGTGCCAGCAGCGCCCGCGACGGTCAAGAGACCCAGTACTTC | CASSARDGQETQYF
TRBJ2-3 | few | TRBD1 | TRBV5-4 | TGTGCCAGCAGCTTAGGACAGGGCTACACAGATACGCAGTATTTT | CASSLGQGYTDTQYF
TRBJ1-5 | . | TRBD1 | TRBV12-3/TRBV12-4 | TGTGCCAGCAGTCCCGAGGGGGCCTGGAATCAGCCCCAGCATTTT | CASSPEGAWNQPQHF
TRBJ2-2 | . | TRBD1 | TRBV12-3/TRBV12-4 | TGTGCCTGCCGTTCCTTGGACAGGGGAAACACCGGGGAGCTGTTTTTT | CACRSLDRGNTGELFF
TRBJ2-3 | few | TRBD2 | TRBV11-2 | TGTGCCAGCAGCCCCCAGGGACTAGCGGGAGATAGCACAGATACGCAGTATTTT | CASSPQGLAGDSTDTQYF
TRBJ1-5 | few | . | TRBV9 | TGTGCCAGCAGCGTAGGGGGGGGGGCCGGTCAGCCCCAGCATTTT | CASSVGGGAGQPQHF
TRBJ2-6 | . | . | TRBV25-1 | TGTGCCAGCAGCCAGTTCGGGTCTGGGGCCAACGTCCTGACTTTC | CASSQFGSGANVLTF
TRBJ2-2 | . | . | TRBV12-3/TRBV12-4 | TGTGCCAGCAGTCCCGGTGTCAGCTCCACCGGGGAGCTGTTTTTT | CASSPGVSSTGELFF
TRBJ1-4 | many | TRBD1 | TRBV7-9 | TGTGCCAGCAGTTCCGGGACAGTTAATGAAAAACTGTTTTTT | CASSSGTVNEKLFF
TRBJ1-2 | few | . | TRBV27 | TGTGCCAGCAGTTCCCACAGGGTACTAGGAGCTAACTATGGCTACACCTTC | CASSSHRVLGANYGYTF
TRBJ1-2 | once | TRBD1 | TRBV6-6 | TGTGCCAGCCCACCAGGGGGGAGCTTCTATGGCTACACCTTC | CASPPGGSFYGYTF